This T cell receptor (beta chain) was captured in a study of Tregs in tolerant kidney transplant recipients (dated by TCRdb to between 2018 and 2021). Describing the broader study: The study used TCRbeta sequencing to identify donor-specific regulatory T cells before combined kidney and bone marrow transplantation, then tracked those cells after transplant. In a few healthy controls, several methods of expanding Tregs specific for an allogeneic donor were compared by TCRbeta repertoire sequencing. Overall study outcomes, separate from this receptor: Biological reproducibility was not directly assessed, although technical replication error appeared to be minimal. Expanding Tregs with activated donor B cells appeared to identify the most biologically relevant and donor-specific TCRbeta repertoire. Because only a small number of patients were included, the study had limitations, and the results will need to be validated in larger populations as well as under other immunosuppression protocols.

Measured from the cysteine to the phenylalanine, the CDR3 is 14 residues long. Of the read, only the CDR3 DNA is kept; its 42 bases are in frame from base 1. The germline V gene sets CDR1 to MGHRA and CDR2 to YSYEKL. Trimming takes 1 base from V and 6 bases from J, and the germline ends sit 9 bases apart. A note on this clone: Its binding antigen is unknown. One base away there is no much larger clone; base qualities are not given.

Unstimulated Tregs (CD4+CD25+CD127-), CD4+ non-Tregs (CD4+CD25-), CD4 and CD8 cells were FACS-sorted from thawed PBMCs. Healthy control blood came either as purchased buffy coats or from healthy volunteers. Healthy control blood was processed to PBMCs by Ficoll density gradient and cryopreserved, and patient PBMCs were collected before and after transplant. For TCRbeta CDR3 sequencing, genomic DNA from the sorted cells was extracted using the QIAGEN DNeasy Blood and Tissue Kit. High-throughput TCRbeta CDR3 sequencing, which included PCR amplification with bias correction and internal controls, was done commercially through immunoSEQ. The source study handled its data this way. Unique productive TCRbeta sequences were defined by CDR3 nucleotide sequence where primers matched, otherwise by CDR3 amino acid sequence with Vbeta and Jbeta genes. As a correction for sorting error, sequences shared between sorted populations at a frequency ratio of 2:1 or less were discarded, and the remaining shared sequences were assigned to the higher population. Donor-reactive sequences were defined as at least 5-fold expanded in CFSE-low cells versus unstimulated cells, with frequency of at least 0.01% in CFSE-low cells. Jensen-Shannon divergence calculated on the top 100 TCRbeta sequences ranked by frequency was used to measure repertoire divergence. For any sample with multiple sequencing runs, sorting error was corrected in each run separately before the runs were pooled. TCRdb obtained this table from immuneACCESS and retained in-frame rearrangements with V and J assigned. These tables miss some clones; where compared with another copy, unresolved V genes account for less than half of the shortfall, and the remainder is unexplained. The V and J calls and clone size were taken over from that table, and D and trimming were inferred from the DNA. A total of 92,000 or so clones appear in this sample, approximately 94% of them only once. The ten most abundant clones make up roughly 5% of the sample.

The sample was CD8+ T cells from blood. The receptor's source is a human donor in good health. This sequence uses TRBV4-1 and TRBJ1-4, with an unclear D gene assignment. The DNA is as follows: TGCGCCAGCAGCCAAGGGAACCTTTATGAAAAACTGTTTTTT. Its amino acids are CASSQGNLYEKLFF.